These T cell receptor beta chains were read from a single sample in a study of blood T cells in healthy people across ages. Each CDR3 protein gets one entry after TCRdb re-called the 5' RACE reads with MiXCR. The repertoire holds around 1,000,000 distinct CDR3 sequences, with more than 30% as singletons. Sequenced input: blood. The receptor set was obtained from a man aged 18 to 30 in good health. CDR3s include the opening cysteine and the closing phenylalanine or tryptophan. A D gene is named only where the DNA matches it firmly. Clone size appears in some rows only: once, few, many, or a class for an expanded clone.

clone_size: NA; v_call: TRBV12-3/TRBV12-4; j_call: TRBJ1-5; d_call: NA; cdr3_aa: CASSRQIPQPQHF
clone_size: many; v_call: TRBV20-1; j_call: TRBJ2-1; d_call: NA; cdr3_aa: CSARRTDYNEQFF
clone_size: NA; v_call: TRBV6-2/TRBV6-3; j_call: NA; d_call: NA; cdr3_aa: CASSYSKFKGQSYNEQYF
clone_size: NA; v_call: TRBV29-1; j_call: TRBJ2-1; d_call: TRBD2; cdr3_aa: CSVGQSGRALEPPFF
clone_size: few; v_call: TRBV12-3/TRBV12-4; j_call: TRBJ2-1; d_call: NA; cdr3_aa: CASSPSAGDGGNEQFF
clone_size: NA; v_call: TRBV6-6; j_call: TRBJ1-2; d_call: NA; cdr3_aa: CASSTPEGFYGYTF
clone_size: NA; v_call: TRBV7-9; j_call: TRBJ2-7; d_call: NA; cdr3_aa: CASSTTSSYEQYF
clone_size: NA; v_call: TRBV6-5; j_call: TRBJ2-1; d_call: NA; cdr3_aa: CASRVDGEDNEQFF
clone_size: few; v_call: TRBV7-8; j_call: NA; d_call: NA; cdr3_aa: CASSSNPGRNYEQYF
clone_size: many; v_call: TRBV7-2; j_call: TRBJ1-2; d_call: NA; cdr3_aa: CASTPVGSNYGYTF
clone_size: NA; v_call: TRBV5-5; j_call: TRBJ2-3; d_call: NA; cdr3_aa: CASSLSGPRLSDTQYF
clone_size: many; v_call: TRBV5-1; j_call: TRBJ1-2; d_call: NA; cdr3_aa: CASSTPTNYGYTF
clone_size: NA; v_call: TRBV12-3/TRBV12-4; j_call: TRBJ1-2; d_call: NA; cdr3_aa: CASKVNSGRVNTF
clone_size: NA; v_call: TRBV9; j_call: TRBJ1-2; d_call: NA; cdr3_aa: CASSVATTANYGYTF
clone_size: many; v_call: TRBV20-1; j_call: TRBJ2-2; d_call: TRBD1; cdr3_aa: CSALNTGQSLGELFF
clone_size: few; v_call: TRBV7-2; j_call: TRBJ2-7; d_call: TRBD2; cdr3_aa: CASSLLLAGASYNEQYF
clone_size: many; v_call: TRBV4-2; j_call: TRBJ2-1; d_call: NA; cdr3_aa: CASSQDRGLVDEQFF
clone_size: few; v_call: TRBV2; j_call: TRBJ2-7; d_call: NA; cdr3_aa: CASIIEREQYF
clone_size: few; v_call: TRBV5-6; j_call: TRBJ2-7; d_call: NA; cdr3_aa: CASSLVRGLEQYF
clone_size: many; v_call: TRBV9; j_call: TRBJ2-3; d_call: NA; cdr3_aa: CASSVRGALSDTQYF
clone_size: NA; v_call: TRBV5-6; j_call: TRBJ1-2; d_call: NA; cdr3_aa: CASSQVIMGYGYTF
clone_size: NA; v_call: TRBV2; j_call: TRBJ1-2; d_call: NA; cdr3_aa: CASSVTPSKNDGRYGYTF
clone_size: NA; v_call: TRBV27; j_call: TRBJ1-1; d_call: NA; cdr3_aa: CASSVGINTEAFF
clone_size: NA; v_call: TRBV12-3/TRBV12-4; j_call: TRBJ1-1; d_call: TRBD1; cdr3_aa: CASPGQCNTEAFF
clone_size: NA; v_call: TRBV12-3/TRBV12-4; j_call: TRBJ2-7; d_call: TRBD2; cdr3_aa: CASSLAGGISYNEQYF
clone_size: NA; v_call: TRBV20-1; j_call: TRBJ1-1; d_call: TRBD1; cdr3_aa: CSVQHNRGRVNTEAFF
clone_size: NA; v_call: TRBV12-3/TRBV12-4; j_call: TRBJ1-2; d_call: NA; cdr3_aa: CAGSPGTYGYTF
clone_size: NA; v_call: TRBV16; j_call: TRBJ2-1; d_call: NA; cdr3_aa: CASSQNLEGNEQFF
clone_size: NA; v_call: TRBV3-1; j_call: NA; d_call: NA; cdr3_aa: CASSQMPYNEQYF
clone_size: NA; v_call: TRBV2; j_call: TRBJ2-4; d_call: NA; cdr3_aa: CASSETPAGNIQYF
clone_size: NA; v_call: TRBV29-1; j_call: TRBJ2-1; d_call: TRBD2; cdr3_aa: CSVEGTSGGDRSYNEQFF
clone_size: many; v_call: TRBV12-3/TRBV12-4; j_call: TRBJ2-5; d_call: TRBD1; cdr3_aa: CASSFRDRGKTQYF
clone_size: NA; v_call: TRBV7-2; j_call: TRBJ1-1; d_call: NA; cdr3_aa: CASSLSGRNTEVFF
clone_size: NA; v_call: TRBV9; j_call: TRBJ2-3; d_call: NA; cdr3_aa: CASSPEGPGADTQYF
clone_size: NA; v_call: TRBV12-3/TRBV12-4; j_call: TRBJ1-2; d_call: TRBD1; cdr3_aa: CASRHAGGSYGYTF
clone_size: few; v_call: TRBV6-2/TRBV6-3; j_call: TRBJ1-1; d_call: TRBD1; cdr3_aa: CASSYSGTGTTEAFF
clone_size: NA; v_call: TRBV6-2/TRBV6-3; j_call: TRBJ2-3; d_call: NA; cdr3_aa: CASSYGGGADTQYF
clone_size: NA; v_call: TRBV12-3/TRBV12-4; j_call: TRBJ2-1; d_call: TRBD2; cdr3_aa: CASRGLAGGSSSYNEQFF
clone_size: NA; v_call: TRBV6-5; j_call: TRBJ2-1; d_call: TRBD2; cdr3_aa: CASSRRAGLDEQFF
clone_size: few; v_call: TRBV29-1; j_call: TRBJ1-2; d_call: NA; cdr3_aa: CSVDASGVYGYTF
clone_size: NA; v_call: TRBV6-1; j_call: TRBJ2-5; d_call: NA; cdr3_aa: CASSEISEETQYF
clone_size: NA; v_call: TRBV7-2; j_call: TRBJ1-2; d_call: NA; cdr3_aa: CASSFGDRINYGYTF
clone_size: NA; v_call: TRBV5-1; j_call: TRBJ2-1; d_call: TRBD2; cdr3_aa: CASSPGHGAGGREQFF
clone_size: NA; v_call: TRBV29-1; j_call: TRBJ2-5; d_call: NA; cdr3_aa: CSAHRRGETQYF
clone_size: NA; v_call: TRBV2; j_call: TRBJ2-7; d_call: NA; cdr3_aa: CASLRDVGYEQYF
clone_size: NA; v_call: TRBV7-9; j_call: TRBJ1-3; d_call: NA; cdr3_aa: CASSLREGSGNTIYF
clone_size: NA; v_call: TRBV5-1; j_call: TRBJ2-7; d_call: TRBD1; cdr3_aa: CASSSPDRGDEQYF
clone_size: NA; v_call: TRBV11-1; j_call: TRBJ2-5; d_call: NA; cdr3_aa: CASSVQTQETQYF
clone_size: NA; v_call: TRBV28; j_call: TRBJ2-3; d_call: TRBD2; cdr3_aa: CASGGGGATPDTQYF
clone_size: NA; v_call: TRBV13; j_call: TRBJ2-4; d_call: NA; cdr3_aa: CASSSGTAQQYF
clone_size: once; v_call: TRBV18; j_call: TRBJ1-5; d_call: NA; cdr3_aa: CASSRGAGSNQPQHF
clone_size: NA; v_call: TRBV7-2; j_call: TRBJ2-1; d_call: TRBD2; cdr3_aa: CASSLELAGGPYNEQFF
clone_size: NA; v_call: TRBV20-1; j_call: TRBJ2-1; d_call: TRBD1; cdr3_aa: CSAIRQGAILSSYNEQFF
clone_size: few; v_call: TRBV6-5; j_call: TRBJ2-5; d_call: TRBD1; cdr3_aa: CASSPGTGGYETQYF
clone_size: NA; v_call: TRBV9; j_call: TRBJ2-1; d_call: NA; cdr3_aa: CANSPRIGGFEQFF
clone_size: NA; v_call: TRBV4-2; j_call: TRBJ1-1; d_call: NA; cdr3_aa: CASRQGFSPEAFF
clone_size: few; v_call: TRBV4-2; j_call: TRBJ2-3; d_call: TRBD2; cdr3_aa: CASSHLAGDTDTQYF